The rows below give T cell receptor beta chains drawn from one sample of a study of Ad26.COV2.S vaccination and SARS-CoV-2 variants. Data came from immunoSEQ multiplex PCR; TCRdb stores just in-frame clones and leaves some out. The sample includes 300,000 to 350,000 clones, roughly nine tenths of them seen just once. The specimen was peripheral blood, collected in a trial of Ad26.COV2.S vaccine versus placebo. Receptor source: a person aged 18-65 years who received the Ad26.COV2.S COVID-19 vaccine or a placebo. The CDR3 runs from the conserved cysteine through the conserved F or W. A D gene is named only where the DNA matches it firmly. The size field is filled for only some rows; it gives once, few, many or a size class.

CDR3: CASSPYEQYF; DNA: TGTGCCAGCAGTCCGTACGAGCAGTACTTC; J: TRBJ2-7; size: NA; D: NA; V: TRBV6-5
CDR3: CASSQELAGGLTDTQYF; DNA: TGTGCCAGCAGCCAAGAATTAGCGGGAGGCCTCACAGATACGCAGTATTTT; J: TRBJ2-3; size: NA; D: TRBD2; V: TRBV4-2
CDR3: CASTPGRKETQYF; DNA: TGTGCCAGCACCCCCGGACGCAAAGAGACCCAGTACTTC; J: TRBJ2-5; size: once; D: NA; V: TRBV12-3/TRBV12-4
CDR3: CASTWGGSTDTQYF; DNA: TGCGCCAGCACATGGGGCGGGAGCACAGATACGCAGTATTTT; J: TRBJ2-3; size: NA; D: NA; V: TRBV5-1
CDR3: CASSVGITGGGGVEKLFF; DNA: TGTGCCAGCAGCGTAGGGATCACAGGGGGCGGAGGGGTTGAAAAACTGTTTTTT; J: TRBJ1-4; size: NA; D: TRBD1; V: TRBV9
CDR3: CASSRGPGELFF; DNA: TGTGCCAGCTCTAGGGGCCCCGGGGAGCTGTTTTTT; J: TRBJ2-2; size: NA; D: NA; V: TRBV19
CDR3: CASSIMGGYTF; DNA: TGTGCCAGTAGTATTATGGGGGGCTACACCTTC; J: TRBJ1-2; size: NA; D: NA; V: TRBV19
CDR3: CASSKGWGSYEQYF; DNA: TGTGCCAGCAGCAAAGGTTGGGGGTCCTACGAGCAGTACTTC; J: TRBJ2-7; size: NA; D: NA; V: TRBV21-1
CDR3: CASSPPGVNTEAFF; DNA: TGTGCCAGCTCACCCCCGGGGGTGAACACTGAAGCTTTCTTT; J: TRBJ1-1; size: NA; D: NA; V: TRBV18
CDR3: CASRPTSGSTDTQYF; DNA: TGTGCCAGCAGACCCACTAGCGGTAGCACAGATACGCAGTATTTT; J: TRBJ2-3; size: NA; D: TRBD2; V: TRBV2
CDR3: CASSFQRDTQYF; DNA: TGTGCCAGCAGTTTCCAGCGAGATACGCAGTATTTT; J: TRBJ2-3; size: NA; D: NA; V: TRBV7-2
CDR3: CASSGTSVIQYF; DNA: TGTGCCAGTAGTGGGACTAGTGTCATTCAGTACTTC; J: TRBJ2-4; size: NA; D: TRBD2; V: TRBV19
CDR3: CASRDLNTEAFF; DNA: TGTGCCAGCAGGGATTTGAACACTGAAGCTTTCTTT; J: TRBJ1-1; size: once; D: NA; V: TRBV7-9
CDR3: CASSQEQGLLSSYEQYF; DNA: TGCGCCAGCAGCCAAGAACAGGGACTTCTAAGCTCCTACGAGCAGTACTTC; J: TRBJ2-7; size: few; D: NA; V: TRBV4-1
CDR3: CASSQGRVTAVGTEAFF; DNA: TGCGCCAGCAGCCAGGGAAGGGTTACAGCTGTCGGCACTGAAGCTTTCTTT; J: TRBJ1-1; size: NA; D: NA; V: TRBV4-3
CDR3: CASSFGTGSGANVLTF; DNA: TGCGCCAGCAGCTTTGGGACAGGCTCTGGGGCCAACGTCCTGACTTTC; J: TRBJ2-6; size: NA; D: TRBD1; V: TRBV5-1
CDR3: CASSRDGGRDQPQHF; DNA: TGTGCCAGCAGCCGAGACGGGGGGCGCGATCAGCCCCAGCATTTT; J: TRBJ1-5; size: NA; D: NA; V: TRBV3-1/TRBV3-2
CDR3: CASSLLAGVYNEQFF; DNA: TGTGCCAGCAGTCTACTAGCGGGAGTCTACAATGAGCAGTTCTTC; J: TRBJ2-1; size: NA; D: TRBD2; V: TRBV7-2
CDR3: CANAPGQDYNEQFF; DNA: TGTGCCAACGCCCCTGGACAGGACTACAATGAGCAGTTCTTC; J: TRBJ2-1; size: NA; D: TRBD1; V: TRBV10-3
CDR3: CASSQVAVGYGYTF; DNA: TGTGCCAGCAGCCAGGTTGCGGTGGGCTATGGCTACACCTTC; J: TRBJ1-2; size: NA; D: NA; V: TRBV7-2
CDR3: CASSYSSGRGNTEAFF; DNA: TGTGCCAGCAGTTACTCGAGCGGCAGGGGGAACACTGAAGCTTTCTTT; J: TRBJ1-1; size: NA; D: NA; V: TRBV6-5
CDR3: CATQDSNTGELFF; DNA: TGTGCCACCCAAGACAGCAACACCGGGGAGCTGTTTTTT; J: TRBJ2-2; size: once; D: NA; V: TRBV19
CDR3: CASSQEFWLLTAHVF; DNA: TGCGCCAGCAGCCAAGAATTCTGGCTTTTGACGGCGCATGTCTTC; J: TRBJ2-1; size: NA; D: NA; V: TRBV4-3
CDR3: CASSLGVNEQFF; DNA: TGTGCCAGCAGCTTAGGGGTCAATGAGCAGTTCTTC; J: TRBJ2-1; size: NA; D: NA; V: TRBV11-2
CDR3: CASSYGVSNTEAFF; DNA: TGTGCCAGCAGTTACGGGGTTTCGAACACTGAAGCTTTCTTT; J: TRBJ1-1; size: NA; D: NA; V: TRBV6-5
CDR3: CASSAAGLGSNYGYTF; DNA: TGTGCCAGCAGTGCGGCAGGGTTAGGCTCTAACTATGGCTACACCTTC; J: TRBJ1-2; size: once; D: NA; V: TRBV27
CDR3: CASSRDRGSGVNTDTQYF; DNA: TGTGCCAGCAGCCGGGACAGGGGATCCGGGGTCAACACAGATACGCAGTATTTT; J: TRBJ2-3; size: NA; D: TRBD1; V: TRBV3-1/TRBV3-2
CDR3: CASSYSRAHQPQHF; DNA: TGTGCCAGCAGTTACTCCAGGGCCCATCAGCCCCAGCATTTT; J: TRBJ1-5; size: NA; D: NA; V: TRBV6-2/TRBV6-3
CDR3: CASSLNAPGVDEKLFF; DNA: TGTGCCAGCAGTTTAAATGCCCCAGGGGTCGATGAAAAACTGTTTTTT; J: TRBJ1-4; size: NA; D: NA; V: TRBV27
CDR3: CASSPRDGYLMNTEAFF; DNA: TGTGCCAGTAGTCCCCGGGACGGATATTTAATGAACACTGAAGCTTTCTTT; J: TRBJ1-1; size: NA; D: NA; V: TRBV19
CDR3: CASTRRDTARNTEAFF; DNA: TGTGCCAGCACCCGTAGGGACACAGCTCGAAACACTGAAGCTTTCTTT; J: TRBJ1-1; size: NA; D: NA; V: TRBV3-1/TRBV3-2
CDR3: CASSSRQGVWTYNSPLHF; DNA: TGTGCCAGCAGTTCTCGACAGGGGGTGTGGACCTATAATTCACCCCTCCACTTT; J: TRBJ1-6; size: NA; D: TRBD1; V: TRBV27
CDR3: CASSGETVYGYTF; DNA: TGTGCCAGCAGTGGAGAGACTGTCTATGGCTACACCTTC; J: TRBJ1-2; size: once; D: NA; V: TRBV2
CDR3: CASSPPRRGRGNTEAFF; DNA: TGTGCCAGCTCACCACCCAGGAGGGGGCGAGGGAACACTGAAGCTTTCTTT; J: TRBJ1-1; size: NA; D: TRBD1; V: TRBV18
CDR3: CASSCRDSSYEQYF; DNA: TGCGCCAGCAGCTGCCGGGACAGCTCCTACGAGCAGTACTTC; J: TRBJ2-7; size: NA; D: TRBD1; V: TRBV4-3
CDR3: CASSLYGRGQFYEQYF; DNA: TGCGCCAGCAGCCTTTATGGGCGGGGGCAATTCTACGAGCAGTACTTC; J: TRBJ2-7; size: NA; D: NA; V: TRBV4-1
CDR3: CASGQKVDRIYTGELFF; DNA: TGTGCTAGTGGCCAGAAGGTGGACAGGATCTACACCGGGGAGCTGTTTTTT; J: TRBJ2-2; size: NA; D: TRBD1; V: TRBV12-5
CDR3: CASSLSTGVGDTIYF; DNA: TGTGCCAGCAGCTTAAGCACGGGTGTAGGAGACACCATATATTTT; J: TRBJ1-3; size: NA; D: NA; V: TRBV7-2
CDR3: CASSLDGVDPAGLHF; DNA: TGTGCCAGCAGCTTAGATGGTGTTGACCCGGCTGGCCTCCACTTT; J: TRBJ1-6; size: NA; D: NA; V: TRBV7-6
CDR3: CASSQDRGPYNEQFF; DNA: TGCGCCAGCAGCCAAGATAGGGGACCCTACAATGAGCAGTTCTTC; J: TRBJ2-1; size: NA; D: NA; V: TRBV4-3
CDR3: CASSWGTSGSRYNEQFF; DNA: TGTGCCAGCAGCTGGGGGACTAGCGGGAGTAGGTACAATGAGCAGTTCTTC; J: TRBJ2-1; size: NA; D: TRBD2; V: TRBV5-5
CDR3: CASSQEWYGVFQPQHF; DNA: TGTGCCAGCAGCCAAGAATGGTATGGGGTGTTTCAGCCCCAGCATTTT; J: TRBJ1-5; size: NA; D: NA; V: TRBV3-1/TRBV3-2
CDR3: CASNPQSDYGYTF; DNA: TGTGCCAGCAATCCACAGTCCGACTATGGCTACACCTTC; J: TRBJ1-2; size: NA; D: NA; V: TRBV28
CDR3: CASNHRDRVLETQYF; DNA: TGTGCCAGCAATCACCGGGACAGGGTTCTCGAGACCCAGTACTTC; J: TRBJ2-5; size: once; D: TRBD1; V: TRBV2
CDR3: CASSFREYYEQYF; DNA: TGTGCCAGCAGCTTCCGGGAGTACTACGAGCAGTACTTC; J: TRBJ2-7; size: NA; D: NA; V: TRBV7-9
CDR3: CASSPSSYEQYF; DNA: TGTGCCAGCTCACCATCCTCCTACGAGCAGTACTTC; J: TRBJ2-7; size: few; D: NA; V: TRBV18
CDR3: CASSPLTGANYGYTF; DNA: TGTGCCAGCAGCCCCCTCACAGGGGCGAACTATGGCTACACCTTC; J: TRBJ1-2; size: NA; D: TRBD1; V: TRBV14
CDR3: CASSPRGGVRYTF; DNA: TGTGCCAGCAGCCCCCGGGGGGGGGTACGCTACACCTTC; J: TRBJ1-2; size: NA; D: NA; V: TRBV7-6
CDR3: CARSLPPDEDIQYF; DNA: TGTGCCAGAAGCTTGCCCCCGGACGAGGACATTCAGTACTTC; J: TRBJ2-4; size: NA; D: NA; V: TRBV5-3
CDR3: CASSLGGHSSYEQYF; DNA: TGTGCCAGCAGTTTAGGGGGACACAGCTCCTACGAGCAGTACTTC; J: TRBJ2-7; size: NA; D: NA; V: TRBV27